The source of this T cell receptor beta chain is a study of metastatic and nonmetastatic thyroid tumors. For the study at large: Blood and tumor or nodule tissue repertoires from malignant and benign thyroid patients were compared.

Original methodology: To classify distant metastasis in papillary thyroid cancer, a model was built from CDR3 differences across clinicopathological groups. TCRdb reanalyzed the PCR reads with MiXCR. TCRdb, not the original authors, processed these V and J calls. The sample shows around 20,000 clones, more than 15% of them seen only once. Each patient went into thyroid surgery without having received any treatment. The CDR3 loop spans 13 amino acids. Germline V gene sequence: CDR1 DFQATT, CDR2 SNEGSKA (reference sequence). V shed 0 bases and J 12 bases; nucleotides not matched to a gene: 5. There are many counts of this clone. No antigen is known for it. Study outcomes and limitations: In blood and tumor, TCR beta diversity was reportedly significantly higher in malignant thyroid tumors than in benign nodules.

The sample taken for sequencing was tumor tissue. This clonotype originated in a female donor with papillary thyroid cancer or a benign thyroid nodule (not recorded which). Some clones in this sample may be carry-over from other donors' samples. V and J are TRBV20-1 and TRBJ1-6; 7 bases match TRBD1. The CDR3 coding sequence is TGCAGTGCTAGAGATCAACAGGGGCAACCCCTCCACTTT. This sequence encodes CSARDQQGQPLHF.